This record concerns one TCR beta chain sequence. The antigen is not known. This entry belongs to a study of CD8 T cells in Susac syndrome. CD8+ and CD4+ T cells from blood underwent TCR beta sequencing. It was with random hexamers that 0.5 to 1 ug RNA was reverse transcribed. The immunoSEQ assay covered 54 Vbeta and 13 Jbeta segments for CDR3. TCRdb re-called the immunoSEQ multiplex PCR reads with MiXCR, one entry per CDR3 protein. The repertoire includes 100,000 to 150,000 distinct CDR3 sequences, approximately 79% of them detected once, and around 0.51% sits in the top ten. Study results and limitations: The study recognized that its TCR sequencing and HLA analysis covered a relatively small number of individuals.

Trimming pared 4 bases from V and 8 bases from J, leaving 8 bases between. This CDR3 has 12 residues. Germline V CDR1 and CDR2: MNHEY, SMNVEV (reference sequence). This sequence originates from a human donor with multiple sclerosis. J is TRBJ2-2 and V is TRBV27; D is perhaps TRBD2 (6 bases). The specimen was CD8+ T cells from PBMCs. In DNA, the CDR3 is TGTGCCAGCAGTTCTGCGGGGGGGGAGCTGTTTTTT. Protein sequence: CASSSAGGELFF.